The source of this TCR beta chain is a study of cytomegalovirus exposure and HLA in healthy donors. Germline V CDR1 and CDR2: MGHDK, SYGVNS. The CDR3 loop spans 15 amino acids. The V gene end was trimmed by 2 bases and the J gene end by 10 bases; junction bases not matched to a gene: 9. Of note for this clone: Its antigen is unidentified.

The study, taken as a whole, reports: For most TCR sequences rarity was the rule, although some public TCRs occurred in many donors.

Amplification used 60 Vbeta primers and 13 Jbeta primers. Only in-frame clones appear in the TCRdb table, and some are missing; sequencing was by immunoSEQ multiplex PCR. This sample's clone table lists 200,000 or so clones. The clonotype comes from a boy aged 5-17 years in good health and CMV-seronegative. The genes are TRBV25-1 and TRBJ1-4, with 8 bases lining up with TRBD1. The specimen sequenced was PBMCs. In DNA, the CDR3 is TGTGCCAGCAGTGAACTCTCAGGGGGCGACGGAAAACTGTTTTTT. Protein: CASSELSGGDGKLFF.